The rows below give T cell receptor beta chains drawn from one sample of a study of control samples from healthy donors and cancer patients. This table comes from immunoSEQ multiplex PCR, and its TCRdb copy is limited to in-frame clones, with some not included. The table lists about 410,000 clones, around 90% of them singletons, with 5% to 7% in the top ten. The specimen sequenced was PBMCs. These receptors were obtained from a man in his forties with head and neck cancer. Both conserved end residues are part of each CDR3. The D gene is left open where the match is weak. Clone size is given for some rows only: seen once, a few or many times, or a class if the clone is expanded.

CDR3 length | J gene | clone size | D gene | V gene | CDR3 protein | CDR3 DNA
14 | TRBJ1-1 | - | TRBD1 | TRBV6-5 | CASRPPGQGTEAFF | TGTGCCAGCAGGCCGCCGGGACAGGGGACTGAAGCTTTCTTT
12 | TRBJ2-7 | - | TRBD1 | TRBV5-4 | CASSWDSREQYF | TGTGCCAGCAGCTGGGACAGCCGCGAGCAGTACTTC
13 | TRBJ2-3 | - | - | TRBV19 | CASSMQQADTQYF | TGTGCCAGTAGTATGCAGCAAGCAGATACGCAGTATTTT
15 | TRBJ2-7 | - | TRBD2 | TRBV6-4 | CASSVNSGGNYEQYF | TGTGCCAGCAGTGTCAATAGCGGGGGGAACTACGAGCAGTACTTC
16 | TRBJ1-2 | - | - | TRBV5-1 | CASSLEARQRNYGYTF | TGCGCCAGCAGCTTGGAGGCTCGACAGCGGAACTATGGCTACACCTTC
16 | TRBJ2-7 | - | - | TRBV7-8 | CASSLAWGAGNYEQYF | TGTGCCAGCAGCTTAGCTTGGGGAGCGGGCAACTACGAGCAGTACTTC
14 | TRBJ1-3 | - | - | TRBV4-2 | CASSQEIYGNTIYF | TGTGCCAGCAGCCAAGAAATTTATGGAAACACCATATATTTT
14 | TRBJ1-4 | - | - | TRBV7-2 | CASSQGGGREKLFF | TGTGCCAGCAGCCAGGGCGGGGGTCGAGAAAAACTGTTTTTT
14 | TRBJ2-7 | once | TRBD1 | TRBV2 | CASRAGTGGTEQYF | TGTGCCAGCAGGGCCGGGACAGGGGGAACCGAGCAGTACTTC
16 | TRBJ1-1 | once | - | TRBV3-1/TRBV3-2 | CASSQGAGRRNTEAFF | TGTGCCAGCAGCCAAGGGGCGGGACGCCGGAACACTGAAGCTTTCTTT
13 | TRBJ2-7 | - | - | TRBV6-5 | CASSGTDPYEQYF | TGTGCCAGCAGCGGGACCGATCCCTACGAGCAGTACTTC
14 | TRBJ1-4 | - | - | TRBV6-1 | CASSEWEVGEKLFF | TGTGCCAGCAGTGAGTGGGAAGTAGGCGAAAAACTGTTTTTT
16 | TRBJ2-7 | - | TRBD1 | TRBV11-2 | CASSLDEGRGTSEQYF | TGTGCCAGCAGCTTGGATGAGGGCAGGGGGACCTCCGAGCAGTACTTC
16 | TRBJ2-2 | - | - | TRBV5-6 | CASSPIDRLNTGELFF | TGTGCCAGCAGCCCAATCGACAGGCTGAACACCGGGGAGCTGTTTTTT
11 | TRBJ2-5 | - | - | TRBV6-6 | CASSYEETQYF | TGTGCCAGCAGTTACGAGGAGACCCAGTACTTC
15 | TRBJ2-2 | few | - | TRBV7-3 | CASSPTGQHTGELFF | TGTGCCAGCAGCCCAACAGGACAGCACACCGGGGAGCTGTTTTTT
16 | TRBJ2-5 | - | TRBD2 | TRBV11-2 | CASSFRGPGRGETQYF | TGTGCCAGCAGCTTTCGGGGTCCAGGGAGGGGAGAGACCCAGTACTTC
17 | TRBJ1-6 | few | TRBD1 | TRBV10-3 | CAISEGPPGQGDSPLHF | TGTGCCATCAGTGAGGGGCCCCCCGGACAGGGTGATTCACCCCTCCACTTT
17 | TRBJ1-5 | few | - | TRBV15 | CATSRDRGRTSNQPQHF | TGTGCCACCAGCAGAGATAGGGGCAGAACCAGCAATCAGCCCCAGCATTTT
15 | TRBJ1-5 | - | - | TRBV19 | CASSMVDAGHQPQHF | TGTGCCAGTAGTATGGTTGATGCGGGGCATCAGCCCCAGCATTTT
11 | TRBJ1-1 | - | - | TRBV20-1 | CSARGRTEAFF | TGCAGCGCTCGGGGGAGGACTGAAGCTTTCTTT
13 | TRBJ1-2 | - | - | TRBV7-8 | CASSLNRVDGYTF | TGTGCCAGCAGCTTAAACAGGGTCGATGGCTACACCTTC
13 | TRBJ1-1 | once | - | TRBV27 | CASSLATNTEAFF | TGTGCCAGCAGTTTGGCCACGAACACTGAAGCTTTCTTT
15 | TRBJ2-5 | - | - | TRBV3-1/TRBV3-2 | CASSRKSRGGETQYF | TGTGCCAGCAGCCGCAAATCCCGGGGAGGAGAGACCCAGTACTTC
15 | TRBJ1-5 | - | - | TRBV6-5 | CASSTAHRNNQPQHF | TGTGCCAGCAGTACGGCTCATCGGAACAATCAGCCCCAGCATTTT
14 | TRBJ2-7 | - | TRBD1 | TRBV19 | CASSPSLDRDEQYF | TGTGCCAGTAGTCCCTCCCTGGACAGGGACGAGCAGTACTTC
14 | TRBJ2-2 | - | - | TRBV18 | CASWGSGFTGELFF | TGTGCCAGCTGGGGTAGCGGATTCACCGGGGAGCTGTTTTTT
15 | TRBJ2-3 | - | TRBD1 | TRBV28 | CASSEGGQGKDTQYF | TGTGCCAGCAGCGAAGGGGGACAGGGGAAAGATACGCAGTATTTT
14 | TRBJ2-7 | - | - | TRBV5-1 | CASSLGDTAYEQYF | TGCGCCAGCAGCTTGGGGGACACAGCCTACGAGCAGTACTTC
16 | TRBJ2-3 | - | TRBD2 | TRBV5-6 | CASSLASGGTFFTQYF | TGTGCCAGCAGCTTGGCCAGCGGGGGCACCTTTTTTACGCAGTATTTT
16 | TRBJ2-2 | few | TRBD1 | TRBV6-6 | CASRKAGTAATGELFF | TGTGCCAGCAGGAAGGCCGGGACAGCGGCCACCGGGGAGCTGTTTTTT
16 | TRBJ2-7 | once | - | TRBV27 | CASSLSLRDVSYEQYF | TGTGCCAGCAGTTTAAGCCTGAGGGATGTGTCCTACGAGCAGTACTTC
15 | TRBJ2-3 | - | TRBD2 | TRBV6-2/TRBV6-3 | CASSYSLAGADTQYF | TGTGCCAGCAGTTACTCACTAGCGGGAGCAGATACGCAGTATTTT
16 | TRBJ1-5 | - | - | TRBV6-5 | CASSLWGLYSNQPQHF | TGTGCCAGCAGTTTATGGGGACTTTATAGCAATCAGCCCCAGCATTTT
15 | TRBJ2-5 | - | TRBD2 | TRBV15 | CATSRELAGVETQYF | TGTGCCACCAGCAGAGAACTAGCGGGAGTAGAGACCCAGTACTTC
15 | TRBJ1-2 | - | - | TRBV30 | CAGTRDSRRTYGYTF | TGTGCCGGCACTAGGGACTCCCGAAGGACTTATGGCTACACCTTC
11 | TRBJ2-2 | - | - | TRBV6-2/TRBV6-3 | CASSNTGELFF | TGTGCCAGCAGTAACACCGGGGAGCTGTTTTTT
16 | TRBJ2-7 | - | - | TRBV7-3 | CASSPGGGPSTDEQYF | TGTGCCAGCAGTCCGGGTGGGGGTCCATCTACAGACGAGCAGTACTTC
14 | TRBJ2-5 | once | TRBD2 | TRBV3-1/TRBV3-2 | CASLGLAEQETQYF | TGTGCCAGCTTGGGACTAGCGGAACAAGAGACCCAGTACTTC
18 | TRBJ2-1 | - | TRBD2 | TRBV6-2/TRBV6-3 | CASSYRPGLAGVNNEQFF | TGTGCCAGCAGTTACCGACCGGGACTAGCGGGAGTCAACAATGAGCAGTTCTTC
14 | TRBJ1-6 | - | - | TRBV7-8 | CASSLPGGRSPLHF | TGTGCCAGCAGCTTACCGGGCGGAAGGTCACCCCTCCACTTT
13 | TRBJ2-3 | - | - | TRBV9 | CASSVGRTDTQYF | TGTGCCAGCAGCGTAGGACGCACAGATACGCAGTATTTT
8 | TRBJ1-2 | few | - | TRBV20-1 | CSAGAYTF | TGCAGCGCGGGGGCCTACACCTTC
14 | TRBJ2-5 | - | - | TRBV19 | CASSIQASQETQYF | TGTGCCAGTAGTATTCAGGCTTCCCAAGAGACCCAGTACTTC
13 | TRBJ2-1 | - | - | TRBV14 | CASSRGGWAEQFF | TGTGCCAGCAGCCGCGGAGGATGGGCCGAGCAGTTCTTC
14 | TRBJ2-1 | - | TRBD2 | TRBV11-2 | CASSPDWAGAEQFF | TGTGCCAGCAGCCCCGACTGGGCGGGAGCCGAGCAGTTCTTC
15 | TRBJ2-1 | once | TRBD2 | TRBV30 | CAWSWWAGGPSEQFF | TGTGCCTGGAGTTGGTGGGCGGGAGGGCCCAGTGAGCAGTTCTTC